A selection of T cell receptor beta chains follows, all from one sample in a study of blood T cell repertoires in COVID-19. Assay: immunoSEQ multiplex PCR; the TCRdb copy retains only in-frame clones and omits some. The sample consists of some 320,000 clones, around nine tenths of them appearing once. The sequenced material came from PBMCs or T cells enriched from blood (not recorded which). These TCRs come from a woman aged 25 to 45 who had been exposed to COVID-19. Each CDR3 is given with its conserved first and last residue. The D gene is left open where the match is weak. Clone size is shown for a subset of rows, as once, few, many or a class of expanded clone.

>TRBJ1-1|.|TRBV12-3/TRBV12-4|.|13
TGTGCCAGCAGGGATCAGGGGAACACTGAAGCTTTCTTT
CASRDQGNTEAFF
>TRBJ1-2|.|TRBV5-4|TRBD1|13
TGTGCCAGCAGCTTCGACAGGGGGTACGGCTACACCTTC
CASSFDRGYGYTF
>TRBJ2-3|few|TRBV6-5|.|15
TGTGCCAGCAGCCAAACGGACACTCTCACAGATACGCAGTATTTT
CASSQTDTLTDTQYF
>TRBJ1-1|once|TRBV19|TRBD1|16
TGTGCCAGTAGGGGACAGGGGGCGCTGGGTAAAACTGAAGCTTTCTTT
CASRGQGALGKTEAFF
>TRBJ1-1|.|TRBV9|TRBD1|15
TGTGCCAGCAGCGTAGAGCCGACAGGGAATACTGAAGCTTTCTTT
CASSVEPTGNTEAFF
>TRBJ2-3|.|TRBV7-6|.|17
TGTGCCAGCAGCCCCAACGGCCGGGGGGCTAGCACAGATACGCAGTATTTT
CASSPNGRGASTDTQYF
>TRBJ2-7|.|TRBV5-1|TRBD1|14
TGCGCCAGCAGCTTCGGACAGGGAGATGCCGAGCAGTACTTC
CASSFGQGDAEQYF
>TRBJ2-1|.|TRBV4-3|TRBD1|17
TGCGCCAGCAGCCAAGAGCTTGGAGACAGGGCCAACAATGAGCAGTTCTTC
CASSQELGDRANNEQFF
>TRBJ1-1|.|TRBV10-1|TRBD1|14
TGCGCCAGCAAATGGGACAGGACGAACACTGAAGCTTTCTTT
CASKWDRTNTEAFF
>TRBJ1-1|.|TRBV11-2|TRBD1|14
TGTGCCAGCAGCGTAACTAACAGGGGCACTGAAGCTTTCTTT
CASSVTNRGTEAFF
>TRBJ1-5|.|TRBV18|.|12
TGTGCCAGCTCACTATCTAATCAGCCCCAGCATTTT
CASSLSNQPQHF
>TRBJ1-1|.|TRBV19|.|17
TGTGCCAGTAGTATAGACAGGGAAGGTCATGGGAACACTGAAGCTTTCTTT
CASSIDREGHGNTEAFF
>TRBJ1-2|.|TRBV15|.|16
TGTGCCACCAGCAGAGATGGCGAAGGGGAGGGGTATGGCTACACCTTC
CATSRDGEGEGYGYTF
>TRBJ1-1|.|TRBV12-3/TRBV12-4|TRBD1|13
TGTGCCAGCAAACTCAGGGGGTTTACTGAAGCTTTCTTT
CASKLRGFTEAFF
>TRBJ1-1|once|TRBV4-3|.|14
TGCGCCAGCAGCCAAGCTTCCAGGATCGCTGAAGCTTTCTTT
CASSQASRIAEAFF
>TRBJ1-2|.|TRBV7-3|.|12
TGTGCCAGCAGCACGGGGTCGAATGGCTACACCTTC
CASSTGSNGYTF
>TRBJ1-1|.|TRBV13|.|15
TGTGCCAGCAGACGAATCTTCGGGGGGGAGACTGAAGCTTTCTTT
CASRRIFGGETEAFF
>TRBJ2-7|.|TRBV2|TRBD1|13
TGTGCCAGCAGGGTTGGACAGGGTCGGGAGCAGTACTTC
CASRVGQGREQYF
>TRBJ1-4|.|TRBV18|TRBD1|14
TGTGCCAGCTCACCTAGAGGGACAGATGAAAAACTGTTTTTT
CASSPRGTDEKLFF
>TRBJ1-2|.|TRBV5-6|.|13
TGTGCCAGCAGCCCGGACAGATTTTATGGCTACACCTTC
CASSPDRFYGYTF
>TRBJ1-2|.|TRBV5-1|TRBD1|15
TGCGCCAGCAGCCTCCAGGGGGATTTAAACTATGGCTACACCTTC
CASSLQGDLNYGYTF
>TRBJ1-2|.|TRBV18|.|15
TGTGCCAGCTCCCGGTTGAGTCCCCCTAACTATGGCTACACCTTC
CASSRLSPPNYGYTF
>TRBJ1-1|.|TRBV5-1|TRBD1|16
TGCGCCAGCAGCCTGGGACAGGGAGCAGGTGTAACTGAAGCTTTCTTT
CASSLGQGAGVTEAFF
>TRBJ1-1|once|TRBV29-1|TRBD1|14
TGCAGCGTTGAGGGCACACAGGGGGAGCTTGAAGCTTTCTTT
CSVEGTQGELEAFF
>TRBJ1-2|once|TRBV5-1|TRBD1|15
TGCGCCAGCAGCCAGGGACAGGGGACTAACTATGGCTACACCTTC
CASSQGQGTNYGYTF
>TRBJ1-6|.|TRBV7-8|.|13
TGTGCCAGCAGCCTAGACCCAGGTTCACCCCTCCACTTT
CASSLDPGSPLHF
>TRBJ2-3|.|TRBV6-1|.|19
TGTGCCAGCAGTGATCAGGTGGGGGCGATCGGCTTGACTAGCGATACGCAGTATTTT
CASSDQVGAIGLTSDTQYF
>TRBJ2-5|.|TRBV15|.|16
TGTGCCACCAGCAGGGGCCGGGGAAGAGGCCAAGAGACCCAGTACTTC
CATSRGRGRGQETQYF
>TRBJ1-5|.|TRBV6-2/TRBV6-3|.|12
TGTGCCAGCAGTTACTCGAGGTCTCCCCAGCATTTT
CASSYSRSPQHF
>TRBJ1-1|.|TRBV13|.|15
TGTGCCAGCAGACTTAGGGAGGGGGTGAACACTGAAGCTTTCTTT
CASRLREGVNTEAFF
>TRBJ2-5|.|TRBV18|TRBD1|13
TGTGCCAGCTCCGGACAGGGGACACAGACCCAGTACTTC
CASSGQGTQTQYF
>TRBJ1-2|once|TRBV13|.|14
TGTGCCAGCAGCTTAGGACAGGGAACCTATGGCTACACCTTC
CASSLGQGTYGYTF
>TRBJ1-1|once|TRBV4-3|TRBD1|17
TGCGCCAGCAGCCAAGGGACAGGGGGCACAACGTTAGGTGAAGCTTTCTTT
CASSQGTGGTTLGEAFF
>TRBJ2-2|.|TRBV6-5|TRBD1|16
TGTGCCAGCAGTTACTCGGACAGGGGGCGCATCGGGGAGCTGTTTTTT
CASSYSDRGRIGELFF
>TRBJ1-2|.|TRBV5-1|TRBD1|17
TGCGCCAGCAGCTCCGACCAAGGACAGGGACTCGCGAGGGGCTACACCTTC
CASSSDQGQGLARGYTF
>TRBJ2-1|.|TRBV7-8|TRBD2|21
TGTGCCAGCAGCGGGAGACTTCGGACTAGCGGGGGGCGAAGCTCCTACAATGAGCAGTTCTTC
CASSGRLRTSGGRSSYNEQFF
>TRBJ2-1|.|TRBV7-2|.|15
TGTGCCAGCAGCTTAGACCCCATTACGAGCAATGAGCAGTTCTTC
CASSLDPITSNEQFF
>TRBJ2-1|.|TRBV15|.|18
TGTGCCACCAGCAGAGATCGCAAGGGGGGGTTCTCCTACAATGAGCAGTTCTTC
CATSRDRKGGFSYNEQFF
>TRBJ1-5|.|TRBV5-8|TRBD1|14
TGTGCCAGCAGCTCCCGGGACAGTAATCAGCCCCAGCATTTT
CASSSRDSNQPQHF
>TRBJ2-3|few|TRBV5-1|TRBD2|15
TGCGCCAGCAGCTTGACTAGCGGGGGGACAGATACGCAGTATTTT
CASSLTSGGTDTQYF
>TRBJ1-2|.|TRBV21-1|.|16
TGTGCCAGCAGCCCCCCCATTGGGAGGACTAACTATGGCTACACCTTC
CASSPPIGRTNYGYTF
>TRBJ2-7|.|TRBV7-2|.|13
TGTGCCAGCAGCACACCCCACCCCTACGAGCAGTACTTC
CASSTPHPYEQYF
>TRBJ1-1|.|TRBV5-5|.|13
TGTGCCAGCAGCCTAGGACAGTACACTGAAGCTTTCTTT
CASSLGQYTEAFF
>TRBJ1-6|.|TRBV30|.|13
TGTGCCTGGAACAGCTGGCCCATTTCACCCCTCCACTTT
CAWNSWPISPLHF
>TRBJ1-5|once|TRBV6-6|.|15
TGTGCCAGCAGTTACTCGGACAGACACAATCAGCCCCAGCATTTT
CASSYSDRHNQPQHF
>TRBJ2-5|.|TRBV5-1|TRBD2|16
TGCGCCAGCAGCTTTCTCGGGTGGGGGGGCCAAGAGACCCAGTACTTC
CASSFLGWGGQETQYF
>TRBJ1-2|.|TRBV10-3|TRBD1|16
TGTGCCATCAGTGAGATACAGGGGGGAGCTAACTATGGCTACACCTTC
CAISEIQGGANYGYTF
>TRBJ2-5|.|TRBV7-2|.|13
TGTGCCAGCAGCTTAACTAGGCAAGAGACCCAGTACTTC
CASSLTRQETQYF
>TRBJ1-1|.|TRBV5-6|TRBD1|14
TGTGCCAGCAGCCCCGGGACAGGGGACTCGCGGGCTTTCTTT
CASSPGTGDSRAFF
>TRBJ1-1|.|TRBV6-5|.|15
TGTGCCAGCAGTTACTCGCCGGTCATGAACACTGAAGCTTTCTTT
CASSYSPVMNTEAFF
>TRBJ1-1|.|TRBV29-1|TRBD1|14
TGCAGCGGGGACAGGGGGCTTCTTGATACTGAAGCTTTCTTT
CSGDRGLLDTEAFF
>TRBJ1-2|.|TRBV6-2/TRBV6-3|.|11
TGTGCCAGCAGCCGATACCCCGCGAAGACCTTC
CASSRYPAKTF
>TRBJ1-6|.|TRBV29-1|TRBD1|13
TGCAGCGTTAGGACAGGGGAAGGGTCACCCCTCCACTTT
CSVRTGEGSPLHF
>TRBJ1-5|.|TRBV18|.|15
TGTGCCAGCTCACCTGGAGGGGTTGGCAATCAGCCCCAGCATTTT
CASSPGGVGNQPQHF
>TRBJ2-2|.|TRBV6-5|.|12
TGTGCCAGCAGGGCCGTGACCGGGGAGCTGTTTTTT
CASRAVTGELFF
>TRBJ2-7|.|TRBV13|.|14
TGTGCCAGCAGCTTAGCCCAGGGGGGCTACGAGCAGTACTTC
CASSLAQGGYEQYF
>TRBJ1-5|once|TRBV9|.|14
TGTGCCAGCAGCGTAGGGACGGGGTACCAGCCCCAGCATTTT
CASSVGTGYQPQHF
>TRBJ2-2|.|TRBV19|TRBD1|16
TGTGCCAGTAGTATCTCGGCCAGGGGGCATGTCGGGGAGCTGTTTTTT
CASSISARGHVGELFF
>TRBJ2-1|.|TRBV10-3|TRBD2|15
TGTGCCATCAGTTTAGCGGGGGGATACTACAATGAGCAGTTCTTC
CAISLAGGYYNEQFF